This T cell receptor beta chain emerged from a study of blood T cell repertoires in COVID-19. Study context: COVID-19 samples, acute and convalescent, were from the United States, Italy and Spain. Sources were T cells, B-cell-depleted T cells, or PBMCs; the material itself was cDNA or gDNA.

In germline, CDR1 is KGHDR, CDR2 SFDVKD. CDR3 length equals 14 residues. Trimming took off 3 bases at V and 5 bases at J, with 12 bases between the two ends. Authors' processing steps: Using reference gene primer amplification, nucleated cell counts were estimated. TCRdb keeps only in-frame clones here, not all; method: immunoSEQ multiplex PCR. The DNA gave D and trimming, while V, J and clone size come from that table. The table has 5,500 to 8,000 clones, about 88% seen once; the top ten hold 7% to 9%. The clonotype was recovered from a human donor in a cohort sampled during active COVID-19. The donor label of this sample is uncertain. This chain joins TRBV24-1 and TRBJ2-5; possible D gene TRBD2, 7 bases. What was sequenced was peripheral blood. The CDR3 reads CATSDTKGGETQYF. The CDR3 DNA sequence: TGTGCCACCAGTGATACTAAGGGGGGGGAGACCCAGTACTTC.